These 21 T cell receptor beta chains were all obtained from the same sample, sequenced in a study of CD8+CD57+ T cells in acquired aplastic anemia. The patients chosen for sequencing had shown expansion of CD8+CD57+ cells (detected by flow cytometry). The template used for profiling TCR beta VDJ and CDR3 was genomic DNA. MiXCR was run by TCRdb on the reads, yielding one entry per CDR3 protein. The sample lists some 120,000 distinct CDR3 sequences; 45% to 60% were seen once. Sequencing was carried out using sorted CD4+, CD8+, or CD8+CD57+ T cells (not recorded which) from PBMCs. These receptors were obtained from a human donor with aplastic anemia.

The chain couples TRBV5-6 to TRBJ1-1; no reliable D call. This CDR3 has 15 amino acids. Per germline, CDR1 SGHDT and CDR2 YYEEEE. V lost 2 bases and J 3 bases, leaving 14 bases between the germline ends. The CDR3 sequence: CASSFYGGGDTEAFF. The DNA of the CDR3 is TGTGCCAGCAGCTTCTACGGTGGTGGGGACACTGAAGCTTTCTTT. Full variable domain (missing parts from reference TRBV5-6 and TRBJ1-1): DAGVTQSPTHLIKTRGQQVTLRCSPKSGHDTVSWYQQALGQGPQFIFQYYEEEERQRGNFPDRFSGHQFPNYSSELNVNALLLGDSALYLCASSFYGGGDTEAFFGQGTRLTVV.

This clonotype was seen more than once but under ten times. With a much larger clone just one base away, this may be a read error. The conserved closing phenylalanine or tryptophan is absent in this CDR3, likely reflecting a read error. The chain employs TRBV19 and TRBJ1-2; D might be TRBD1 (6 bases). Germline lookup yields CDR1 LNHDA and CDR2 SQIVND (reference sequence). This CDR3 has 14 amino acids. The germline V and J ends were trimmed by 5 bases and 5 bases, with 15 bases remaining between them. For the CDR3, the DNA is TGTGCCAGTAGTGAACGGGACAACCTTTATGGCTACACCCTC. Residues: CASSERDNLYGYTL.

J is TRBJ1-1 and V is TRBV2; 9 bases agree with TRBD1. This CDR3 comprises 15 residues. The V and J ends lost 4 bases and 1 base, in that order; junction bases with no gene match: 4. Germline CDR1 is SNHLY and CDR2 is FYNNEI. This CDR3 reads CASSGRQGGNTEAFF. Here the CDR3 DNA reads TGTGCCAGCAGTGGAAGACAGGGGGGGAACACTGAAGCTTTCTTT.

The chain carries TRBV7-6 and TRBJ1-6; maybe TRBD1 (6 bases). CDR1 SGHVS and CDR2 FNYEAQ come from the germline V gene. CDR3 length equals 14 residues. Trimming took 5 bases from V and 8 from J, leaving 13 bases between them. The CDR3 nucleotides read TGTGCCAGCAGCCGGGTCGGGGGCGATTCACCCCTCCACTTT. Its protein product is CASSRVGGDSPLHF.

The V call is TRBV2, the J call TRBJ2-7, with 9 bases identical to TRBD1. The CDR3 has 14 amino acids. Germline loops: CDR1 SNHLY, CDR2 FYNNEI. The ends lost 3 bases at V and 7 bases at J; junction bases unmatched: 7. Written as DNA, the CDR3 is TGTGCCAGCAGTGAGTACAGGGGGCGAGGGGAGCAGTACTTC. Translated, it gives CASSEYRGRGEQYF.

CDR3 nucleotide sequence: TGCAGCGTTTCCGGGCTAGCGGGCTCCACCGGGGAGCTGTTTTTT. It translates to CSVSGLAGSTGELFF. This chain connects TRBV29-1 to TRBJ2-2; 8 nucleotides align to TRBD2. CDR3 length: 15 amino acids. The V segment lost 5 bases and the J segment 4 bases; nucleotides outside the gene matches: 9. The germline CDR1 and CDR2 sequences are SQVTM and ANQGSEA.

The rearrangement joins TRBV20-1 to TRBJ2-1; D call uncertain. This CDR3 is built from 11 residues. The germline V gene has CDR1 DFQATT and CDR2 SNEGSKA (reference sequence). Trimming pared 4 bases from V and 6 bases from J, leaving 7 bases between. The CDR3 bases are TGCAGTGCTACTACTTCCAATGAGCAGTTCTTC. Its protein product is CSATTSNEQFF.

V is TRBV19 and J is TRBJ2-3; D is possibly TRBD1 or TRBD2 (5 bases each). Trimming stripped 5 bases from V and 5 bases from J, with 17 bases between. Germline V gene lookup returns CDR1 LNHDA and CDR2 SQIVND (reference sequence). The CDR3 length is 15 residues. Written as DNA, the CDR3 is TGTGCCAGTAGTTTCATCGGGGATGGGGGAGATACGCAGTATTTT. Residues: CASSFIGDGGDTQYF.

The rearrangement links TRBV9 to TRBJ1-1, with D hard to call. The V gene lost 0 bases and the J gene lost 1 base, with 10 bases spanning the gap. This CDR3 spans 15 amino acids. CDR1 and CDR2 from the germline V gene are SGDLS and YYNGEE. CDR3 residues: CASSVEPSENTEAFF. CDR3 bases: TGTGCCAGCAGCGTAGAACCCTCCGAGAACACTGAAGCTTTCTTT.

As regards this clonotype: A much larger clone is a single base away; this may be a read error. The rearrangement joins TRBV18 to TRBJ2-7; weak D call: TRBD2 (6 bases). Germline values: CDR1 KGHSH, CDR2 LQKENI. This CDR3 is 18 amino acids long. CDR3 nucleotide sequence: TGTGCCAGCTTACCACCCGAGACAGACGGGAGTGGAGTCCTTGAGCAGTACTTC. This sequence encodes CASLPPETDGSGVLEQYF.

The chain links TRBV7-6 to TRBJ2-1, with no clear D. The germline V gene has CDR1 SGHVS and CDR2 FNYEAQ. The V end lost 1 base, the J end lost 3 bases, and 10 bases lay between the germline ends. The CDR3 runs to 15 residues. CDR3 sequence (DNA): TGTGCCAGCAGCTTAGGGGTGGAAATCTACAATGAGCAGTTCTTC. This codes for CASSLGVEIYNEQFF.

The chain joins TRBV2 to TRBJ1-2, with no clear D. This CDR3 is built from 12 residues. Between the trimmed V and J ends, which lost 6 bases and 4 bases, there was a span of 9 bases. The germline gives CDR1 SNHLY, CDR2 FYNNEI. The chain's CDR3 is CASREDLYGYTF. CDR3 bases: TGTGCCAGCAGAGAGGACCTCTATGGCTACACCTTC. Variable domain in full (rest from reference TRBV2 and TRBJ1-2): EPEVTQTPSHQVTQMGQEVILRCVPISNHLYFYWYRQILGQKVEFLVSFYNNEISEKSEIFDDQFSVERPDGSNFTLKIRSTKLEDSAMYFCASREDLYGYTFGSGTRLTVV.

This clonotype has a handful of counts. This chain links TRBV27 with TRBJ1-2; 7 bases are a match to TRBD1. There are 14 residues in the CDR3. CDR1 and CDR2 (germline): MNHEY, SMNVEV (reference sequence). The V and J ends lost 3 bases and 1 base, in that order; junction bases with no gene match: 2. In DNA form, the CDR3 reads TGTGCCAGCAGTTTCCAGGGGGGTAACTATGGCTACACCTTC. Encoded protein: CASSFQGGNYGYTF.

V and J are TRBV19 and TRBJ2-7; TRBD1 matches at 7 bases. Trimming removed 6 bases from V and 2 bases from J; junction bases left unmatched: 10. CDR3 size: 15 residues. Germline CDR1 reads LNHDA; CDR2 reads SQIVND (reference sequence). The CDR3 reads CASSSQAGGTYEQYF. In DNA form, the CDR3 reads TGTGCCAGTAGCTCTCAGGCAGGGGGAACCTACGAGCAGTACTTC.

Only a few counts were recorded for this clonotype. V and J are TRBV20-1 and TRBJ1-2; 11 bases agree with TRBD1. Germline V lookup: CDR1 DFQATT, CDR2 SNEGSKA (reference sequence). Germline trimming cut 0 bases from V and 7 bases from J; bases unmatched to any gene: 10. The CDR3 spans 16 residues. In nucleotides, the CDR3 is TGCAGTGCTAGAGATTTGGGACAGGGGGAGATGGGTGGCTACACCTTC. Translated: CSARDLGQGEMGGYTF.

This clonotype was seen a single time. The CDR3 sequence is CSVGGGGSTDTQYF. DNA of the CDR3: TGCAGCGTTGGAGGCGGGGGGAGCACAGATACGCAGTATTTT. The rearrangement joins TRBV29-1 to TRBJ2-3, with 8 bases identical to TRBD2. Germline V gives CDR1 SQVTM, CDR2 ANQGSEA. The CDR3 extends over 14 amino acids. V shed 4 bases, J shed 0 bases, and the junction held 3 bases outside the gene matches.

Only a few counts were recorded for this clonotype. This rearrangement joins TRBV4-1 to TRBJ2-5, with a possible D match to TRBD1 (5 bases). This CDR3 region has 13 residues. Trimming shortened V by 2 bases and J by 4 bases, and 8 bases separated the two germline ends. Germline assignment: CDR1 MGHRA and CDR2 YSYEKL. CDR3 residues: CASSQTQGETQYF. The CDR3 bases are TGCGCCAGCAGCCAAACGCAGGGAGAGACCCAGTACTTC.

In nucleotides, the CDR3 is TGTGCCAGTAGTACTCTTCTTAGCGGGAGGGCAGAGACCCAGTACTTC. Its translation: CASSTLLSGRAETQYF. The chain is built from TRBV19 and TRBJ2-5, with 11 bases fitting TRBD2. CDR3 length equals 16 residues. V lost 4 bases and J lost 4; bases outside the gene matches: 8. Germline CDR1 is LNHDA and CDR2 is SQIVND (reference sequence).

The rearrangement joins TRBV15 to TRBJ2-1, with D tentatively TRBD2 (6 bases). V was trimmed by 1 base and J by 6 bases, leaving 13 bases between them. The V gene's germline CDR1 is LNHNV and CDR2 YYDKDF (reference sequence). The CDR3 runs 15 residues. The CDR3 DNA reads TGTGCCACCAGCAGAGTAGCGGTTCAGACCAATGAGCAGTTCTTC. Translation: CATSRVAVQTNEQFF.

V and J are TRBV20-1 and TRBJ2-5; TRBD2 agrees at 9 bases. This CDR3 comprises 14 residues. The germline V gene has CDR1 DFQATT and CDR2 SNEGSKA (reference sequence). V lost 2 bases to trimming and J lost 2 bases; unmatched junction nucleotides: 3. In DNA form, the CDR3 reads TGCAGTGCTAGACTAGCGGGGAATCAAGAGACCCAGTACTTC. It yields the protein CSARLAGNQETQYF.

The CDR3 sequence is CASSDRGGGWSEKLFF. Written as DNA, the CDR3 is TGTGCCAGCAGTGACAGGGGAGGAGGATGGAGTGAAAAACTGTTTTTT. J is TRBJ1-4 and V is TRBV25-1; D possibly corresponds to TRBD1 (6 bases). CDR1 is MGHDK, CDR2 SYGVNS, per germline. With 3 bases removed from V and 7 bases from J, the gap between germline ends came to 18 bases. The CDR3 consists of 16 residues.